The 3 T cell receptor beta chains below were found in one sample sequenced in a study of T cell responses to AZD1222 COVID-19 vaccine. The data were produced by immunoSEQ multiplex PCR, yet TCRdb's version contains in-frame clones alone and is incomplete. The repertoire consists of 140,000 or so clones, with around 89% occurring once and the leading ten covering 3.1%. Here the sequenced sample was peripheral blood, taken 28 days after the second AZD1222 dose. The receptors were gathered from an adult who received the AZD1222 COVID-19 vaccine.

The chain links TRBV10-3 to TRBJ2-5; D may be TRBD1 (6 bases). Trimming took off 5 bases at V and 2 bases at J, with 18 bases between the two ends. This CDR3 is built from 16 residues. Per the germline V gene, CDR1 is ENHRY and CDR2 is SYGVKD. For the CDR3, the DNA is TGTGCCATCAGTCCCCGTCCGGGACACCAGCAAGAGACCCAGTACTTC. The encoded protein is CAISPRPGHQQETQYF.

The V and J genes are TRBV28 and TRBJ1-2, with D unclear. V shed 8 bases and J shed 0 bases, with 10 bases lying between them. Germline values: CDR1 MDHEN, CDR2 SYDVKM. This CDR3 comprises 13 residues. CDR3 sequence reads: CASRSRTNYGYTF. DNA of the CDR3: TGTGCCAGCCGGTCACGGACTAACTATGGCTACACCTTC.

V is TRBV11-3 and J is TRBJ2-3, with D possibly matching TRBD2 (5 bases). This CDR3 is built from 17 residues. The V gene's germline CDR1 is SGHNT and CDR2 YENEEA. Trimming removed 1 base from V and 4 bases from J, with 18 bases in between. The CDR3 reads CASSLGQAVAGADTQYF. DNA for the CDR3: TGTGCCAGCAGCTTAGGCCAAGCGGTAGCCGGTGCAGATACGCAGTATTTT.